Given below is one T cell receptor (beta chain) in context. Its specificity is not known. The sample originates from a study of post-analysis software for immune sequencing data. Carried by the TCR beta cDNA libraries were unique molecular identifiers. From around 1 to 10 million T cells, 500,000 or so cDNA molecules were obtained. TCRdb recomputed calls from the PCR reads with MiXCR, one row per CDR3 protein. The data show about half a million distinct CDR3 sequences, less than 45% seen once. Notes on the study in general: Controls significantly exceeded multiple sclerosis patients in normalized Chao1 diversity. The five TRBV segments detected at higher frequency in patients than in controls included TRBV5-6, TRBV5-1 and TRBV20-1.

The CDR3 has 16 amino acids. Germline V lookup: CDR1 SGHVS, CDR2 FNYEAQ. With 5 bases removed from V and 0 bases from J, the gap between germline ends came to 16 bases. The source is a girl aged 10 to 17 with multiple sclerosis. The chain joins TRBV7-6 to TRBJ1-1; a possible D gene is TRBD1 (5 bases). The sequenced sample consisted of blood. CDR3 sequence (DNA): TGTGCCAGCAGCCCCTCCCGGGGCGGATTGAACACTGAAGCTTTCTTT. Translated, it gives CASSPSRGGLNTEAFF.